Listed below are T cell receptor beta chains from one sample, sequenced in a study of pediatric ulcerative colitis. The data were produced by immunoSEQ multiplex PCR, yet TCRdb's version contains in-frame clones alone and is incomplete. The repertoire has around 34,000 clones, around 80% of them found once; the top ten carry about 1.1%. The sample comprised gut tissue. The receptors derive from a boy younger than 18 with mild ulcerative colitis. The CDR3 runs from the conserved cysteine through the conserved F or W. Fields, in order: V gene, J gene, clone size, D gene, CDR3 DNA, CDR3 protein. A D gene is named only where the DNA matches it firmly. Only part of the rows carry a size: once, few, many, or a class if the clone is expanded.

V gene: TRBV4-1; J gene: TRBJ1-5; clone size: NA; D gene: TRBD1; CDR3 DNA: TGCGCCAGCAGCCAAGCGCAGGGGGCTTATAGCAATCAGCCCCAGCATTTT; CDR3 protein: CASSQAQGAYSNQPQHF
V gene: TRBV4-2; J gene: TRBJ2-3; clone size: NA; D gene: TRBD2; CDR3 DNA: TGTGCCAGCAGCCAAGTGGGTAGCGGGGGGGTAGATACGCAGTATTTT; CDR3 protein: CASSQVGSGGVDTQYF
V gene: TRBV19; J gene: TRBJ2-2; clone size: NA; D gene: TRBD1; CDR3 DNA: TGTGCCAGTAGTTTAGACAGGGCGGGTACCGGGGAGCTGTTTTTT; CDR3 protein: CASSLDRAGTGELFF
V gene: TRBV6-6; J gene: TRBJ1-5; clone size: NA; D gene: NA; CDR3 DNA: TGTGCCAGCAGCCCGGGGGGGCATAGCAATCAGCCCCAGCATTTT; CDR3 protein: CASSPGGHSNQPQHF
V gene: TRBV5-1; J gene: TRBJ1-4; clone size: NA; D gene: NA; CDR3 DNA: TGCGCCAGCAGCTTGGCTGGGGTTGAAAAACTGTTTTTT; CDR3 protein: CASSLAGVEKLFF
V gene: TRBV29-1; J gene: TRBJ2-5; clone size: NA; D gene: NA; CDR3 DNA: TGCAGCGTTAGAAGGCCGGAATACTACGAGACCCAGTACTTC; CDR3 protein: CSVRRPEYYETQYF
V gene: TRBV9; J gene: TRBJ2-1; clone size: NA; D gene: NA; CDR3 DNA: TGTGCCAGCAGCCTGTACCACAGCAATGAGCAGTTCTTC; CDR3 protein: CASSLYHSNEQFF
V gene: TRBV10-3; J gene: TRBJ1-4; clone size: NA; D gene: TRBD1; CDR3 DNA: TGTGCCATCAGTGGGAAAACAGGGGATAATGAAAAACTGTTTTTT; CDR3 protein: CAISGKTGDNEKLFF
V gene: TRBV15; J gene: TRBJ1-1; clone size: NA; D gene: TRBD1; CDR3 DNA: TGTGCCACCAGCAGAGCGGTAAGGGGGCGAGCAGGCGCTGAAGCTTTCTTT; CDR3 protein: CATSRAVRGRAGAEAFF
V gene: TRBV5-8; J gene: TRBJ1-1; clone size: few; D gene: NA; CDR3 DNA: TGTGCCAGCAGCTTGCAGGTGGTACGGGAAGCTTTCTTT; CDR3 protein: CASSLQVVREAFF
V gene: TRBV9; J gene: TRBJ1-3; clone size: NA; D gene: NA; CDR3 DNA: TGTGCCAGCAGCGTAGACGAGGGAGGGATTTACACCATATATTTT; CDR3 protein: CASSVDEGGIYTIYF
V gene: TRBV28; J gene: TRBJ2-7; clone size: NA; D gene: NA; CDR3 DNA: TGTGCCAGCAGTTTACGCTTCCAGGGATACTACGAGCAGTACTTC; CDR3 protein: CASSLRFQGYYEQYF
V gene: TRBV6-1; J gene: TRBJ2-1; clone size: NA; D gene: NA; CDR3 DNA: TGTGCCAGCAGTCCCCAGGGGGGGTACAATGAGCAGTTCTTC; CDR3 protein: CASSPQGGYNEQFF
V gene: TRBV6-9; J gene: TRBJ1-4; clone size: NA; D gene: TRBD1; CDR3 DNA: TGTGCCAGCATTGGGGGCCACTTGACAGGGCCTAATGAAAAACTGTTTTTT; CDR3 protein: CASIGGHLTGPNEKLFF
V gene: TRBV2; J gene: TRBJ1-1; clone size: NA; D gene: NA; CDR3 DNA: TGTGCCAGCAGGGCGGAGACTGAAGCTTTCTTT; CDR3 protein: CASRAETEAFF